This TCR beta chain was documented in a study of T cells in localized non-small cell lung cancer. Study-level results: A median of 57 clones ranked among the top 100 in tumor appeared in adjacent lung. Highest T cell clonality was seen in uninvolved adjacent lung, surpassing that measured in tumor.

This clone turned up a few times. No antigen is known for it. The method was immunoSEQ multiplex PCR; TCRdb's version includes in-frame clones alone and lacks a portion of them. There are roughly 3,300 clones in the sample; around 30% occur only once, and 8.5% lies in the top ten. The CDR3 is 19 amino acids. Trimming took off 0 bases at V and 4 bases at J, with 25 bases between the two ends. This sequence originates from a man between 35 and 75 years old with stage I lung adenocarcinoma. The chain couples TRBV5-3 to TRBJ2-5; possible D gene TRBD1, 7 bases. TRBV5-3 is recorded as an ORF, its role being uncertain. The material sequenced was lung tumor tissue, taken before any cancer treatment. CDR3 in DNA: TGTGCCAGAAGCTTGGTCCCCCTCCAAGCAGGGGGGTGTCGAGAGACCCAGTACTTC. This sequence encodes CARSLVPLQAGGCRETQYF.